Listed here is a single TCR beta chain. The data stem from a study of cytomegalovirus exposure and HLA in healthy donors. A multiplex PCR was run with 60 Vbeta primers and 13 Jbeta primers. Only in-frame clones appear in the TCRdb table, and some are missing; sequencing was by immunoSEQ multiplex PCR. Of 160,000 or so clones in the sample, roughly 80% were seen once. There are 18 residues in the CDR3. The V gene's germline CDR1 is LGHNA and CDR2 YNFKEQ. V shed 2 bases, J shed 2 bases, and the junction held 14 bases outside the gene matches. The chain employs TRBV4-2 and TRBJ1-1; 7 nucleotides agree with TRBD1. Source material: PBMCs. The TCR originated in a woman under 30 in good health and CMV-seropositive. This chain's CDR3 is CASSQTWDLGGGNTEAFF. The CDR3, as DNA: TGTGCCAGCAGCCAAACCTGGGACTTAGGAGGGGGCAACACTGAAGCTTTCTTT.